This TCR beta chain derives from a study of T cells in Graves' hyperthyroidism and ophthalmopathy. About the research overall: Peripheral blood collection took place at initial diagnosis, before any treatment.

This clonotype was seen repeatedly, ten times or more. What it recognizes is unknown. CDR1 and CDR2 (germline): MNHNS, SASEGT. This CDR3 is 16 amino acids long. The V gene lost 3 bases and the J gene lost 4 bases, with 16 bases spanning the gap. What was amplified from RNA transcripts were TCR beta CDR3 regions. Using the HTBI primer set, a first-round RT-PCR was run on the TCR CDR3. MiXCR, applied by TCRdb to the multiplex PCR reads, yields one record per CDR3 protein. The sample lists some 570,000 distinct CDR3 sequences; approximately 14% were seen once. Study outcomes and limitations: Blood also held most thyroid clonotypes expanded beyond 0.001.

The chain has TRBV6-1 and TRBJ2-1; D not certain. The sequenced sample consisted of blood. The sequence was obtained from a woman between 18 and 30 years old with Graves' ophthalmopathy. CDR3 nucleotide sequence: TGTGCCAGCAGTGACGACTCTGGATACGAATACAATGAGCAGTTCTTC. This gives the protein CASSDDSGYEYNEQFF.